This T cell receptor (beta chain) was obtained from a study of T-cell reconstitution after alpha-beta-depleted transplantation in children (dated by TCRdb to the mid-2010s). Regarding the study in general: Using TCR repertoire profiling, the study followed T-cell immune reconstitution in a quantitative way in children after TCRalphabeta/CD19-depleted allogeneic hematopoietic cell transplantation.

Study-wide findings and limitations: Hyperexpanded clone frequencies declined over subsequent months; after one year, T-cell counts and TCRbeta diversity were mostly attributed to newly produced T cells. In some patients, high TCRbeta diversity at day 60 was attributed to recipient T cells and intrathymic progenitors that had survived conditioning. About two months after transplant, the apparently early recovery of alphabetaT-cell counts reportedly depended on just several hundred clones that had expanded rapidly and came from non-depleted graft cells.

Ten or more counts support this clonotype. The antigen this receptor binds is unknown. No base quality values were provided; no much bigger clone lies one nucleotide off. The sample's treatment or condition label, in plain terms: allogeneic hematopoietic cell transplantation with graft depleted of TCRalphabeta T cells and CD19 B cells. TCRalphabeta/CD19-depleted allogeneic hematopoietic cell grafts were given to the transplant recipients, all of whom were children. The library was obtained by PCR. Instrument used: Illumina HiSeq 2500. To normalize quantification of the TCRbeta repertoire, the TCR libraries were built with molecular barcoding that relied on unique molecular identifiers. Through fastp at Q25 and MiXCR, TCRdb rebuilt clones from the public reads, retaining in-frame beta chains. All rows with the same CDR3 protein become a single entry with the most common DNA and genes. Counted in this sample were 65,000 to 85,000 distinct CDR3 sequences; about 11% of them appeared once. Around 14% of the sample is held by the ten biggest clonotypes.

Inclusive of the bounding cysteine and phenylalanine, the CDR3 is 15 residues long. Only the CDR3 DNA stays, 45 bases, in frame from base 1. Relative to germline, V is missing 3 bases and J is missing 6 bases, with 5 bases of the junction outside any gene match. Based on the germline V gene, the CDR1 and CDR2 sequences are SGHRS and YFSETQ. The rearranged chain carries TRBV5-1 and TRBJ2-1, with 11 junctional bases fitting TRBD1. This specimen consisted of PBMCs, obtained before TCRalphabeta/CD19-depleted stem cell transplant. This TCR derives from a boy under 18 with acute myeloid leukemia, due to receive a stem cell transplant. The encoded CDR3 is CASSSSGTGGNEQFF. The nucleotide sequence is TGCGCCAGCAGCTCTTCCGGGACAGGGGGCAATGAGCAGTTCTTC.